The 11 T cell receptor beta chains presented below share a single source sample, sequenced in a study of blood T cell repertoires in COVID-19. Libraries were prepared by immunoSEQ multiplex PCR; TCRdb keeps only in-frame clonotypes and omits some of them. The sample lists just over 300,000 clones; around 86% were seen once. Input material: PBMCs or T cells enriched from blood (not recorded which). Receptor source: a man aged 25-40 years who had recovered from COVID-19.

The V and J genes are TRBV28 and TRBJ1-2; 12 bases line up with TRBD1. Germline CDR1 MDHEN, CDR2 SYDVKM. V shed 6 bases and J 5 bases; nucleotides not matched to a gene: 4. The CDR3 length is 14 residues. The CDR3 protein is CASRGQGARYGYTF. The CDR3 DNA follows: TGTGCCAGCAGGGGACAGGGGGCGCGGTATGGCTACACCTTC.

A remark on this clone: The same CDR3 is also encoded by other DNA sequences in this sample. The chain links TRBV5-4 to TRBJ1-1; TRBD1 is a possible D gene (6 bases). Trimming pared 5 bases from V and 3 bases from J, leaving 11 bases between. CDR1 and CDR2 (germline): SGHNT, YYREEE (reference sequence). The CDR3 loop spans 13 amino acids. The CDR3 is CASSLQGYTEAFF. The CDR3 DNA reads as TGTGCCAGCAGTTTGCAGGGGTACACTGAAGCTTTCTTT. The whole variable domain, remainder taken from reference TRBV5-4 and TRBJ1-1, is ETGVTQSPTHLIKTRGQQVTLRCSSQSGHNTVSWYQQALGQGPQFIFQYYREEENGRGNFPPRFSGLQFPNYSSELNVNALELDDSALYLCASSLQGYTEAFFGQGTRLTVV.

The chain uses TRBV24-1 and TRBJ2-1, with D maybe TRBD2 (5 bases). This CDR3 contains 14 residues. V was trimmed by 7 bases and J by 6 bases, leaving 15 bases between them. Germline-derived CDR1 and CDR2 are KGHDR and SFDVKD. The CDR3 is CATRPAGKSNEQFF. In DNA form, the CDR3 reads TGTGCCACCAGACCCGCGGGCAAATCCAATGAGCAGTTCTTC.

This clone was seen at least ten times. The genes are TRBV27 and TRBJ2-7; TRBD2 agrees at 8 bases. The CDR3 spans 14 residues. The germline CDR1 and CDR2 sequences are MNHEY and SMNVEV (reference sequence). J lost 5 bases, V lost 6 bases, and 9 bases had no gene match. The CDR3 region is CASSSSGGLNEQYF. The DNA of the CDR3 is TGTGCCAGCAGCAGTTCGGGGGGGCTTAACGAGCAGTACTTC.

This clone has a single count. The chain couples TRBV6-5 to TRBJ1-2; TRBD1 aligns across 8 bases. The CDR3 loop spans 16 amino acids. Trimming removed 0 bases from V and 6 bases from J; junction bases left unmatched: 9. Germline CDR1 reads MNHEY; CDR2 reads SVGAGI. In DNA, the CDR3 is TGTGCCAGCAGTTACTCGATACGGACAGGGCTGGATGGCTACACCTTC. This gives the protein CASSYSIRTGLDGYTF.

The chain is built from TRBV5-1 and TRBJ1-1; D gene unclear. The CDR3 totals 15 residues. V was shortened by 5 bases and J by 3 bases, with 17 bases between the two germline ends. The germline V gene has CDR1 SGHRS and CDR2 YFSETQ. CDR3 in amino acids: CASRERVGGDTEAFF. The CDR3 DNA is TGCGCCAGCAGAGAGCGGGTCGGTGGGGACACTGAAGCTTTCTTT.

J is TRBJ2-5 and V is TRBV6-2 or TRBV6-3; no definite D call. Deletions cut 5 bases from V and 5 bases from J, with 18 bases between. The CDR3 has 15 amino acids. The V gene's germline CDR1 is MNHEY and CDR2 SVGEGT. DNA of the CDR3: TGTGCCAGCAGTCCGGTCAGCGACCTCCGGGAGACCCAGTACTTC. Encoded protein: CASSPVSDLRETQYF.

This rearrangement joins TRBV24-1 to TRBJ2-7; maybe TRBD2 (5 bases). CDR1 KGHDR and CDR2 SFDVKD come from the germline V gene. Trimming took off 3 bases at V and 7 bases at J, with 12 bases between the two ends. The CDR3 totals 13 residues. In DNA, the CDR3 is TGTGCCACCAGTGATCAGGCCCGAGGGGAGCAGTACTTC. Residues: CATSDQARGEQYF.

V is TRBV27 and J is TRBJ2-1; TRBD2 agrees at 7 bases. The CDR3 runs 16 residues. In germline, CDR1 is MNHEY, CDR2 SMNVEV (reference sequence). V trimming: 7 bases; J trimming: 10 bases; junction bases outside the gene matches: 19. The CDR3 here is CASTSRPGLLWEEQFF. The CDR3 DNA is TGTGCCAGCACTTCGAGACCGGGACTACTTTGGGAGGAGCAGTTCTTC.

In nucleotides, the CDR3 is TGTGCCAGCAGCCCACAGGAGTCGTCAGCAGATAATTCACCCCTCCACTTT. This gives the protein CASSPQESSADNSPLHF. The chain carries TRBV7-9 and TRBJ1-6; D is perhaps TRBD1 (5 bases). This CDR3 is 17 amino acids long. Per the germline V gene, CDR1 is SEHNR and CDR2 is FQNEAQ (reference sequence). V dropped 5 bases and J dropped 5 bases, with 19 bases sitting between them.

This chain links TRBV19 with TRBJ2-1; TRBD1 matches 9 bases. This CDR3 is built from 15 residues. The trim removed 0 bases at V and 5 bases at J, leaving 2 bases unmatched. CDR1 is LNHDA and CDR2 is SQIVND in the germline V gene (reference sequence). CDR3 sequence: CASSIEGQGHNEQFF. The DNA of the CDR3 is TGTGCCAGTAGTATAGAGGGACAGGGTCACAATGAGCAGTTCTTC.